The 32 T cell receptor beta chains presented below share a single source sample, sequenced in a study of patients and donors after allogeneic stem cell transplantation. Using its own MiXCR run on the RT-PCR reads, TCRdb lists one record per CDR3 protein. In the table there are some 230,000 distinct CDR3 sequences, 13% to 15% of which are singletons. Input material: blood, either unsorted or a sorted T cell fraction (not recorded which). These receptors all come from a human donor who was either an allogeneic HSCT recipient or a stem cell or donor lymphocyte infusion donor (not recorded which). It is not recorded whose cells these are; they may come from a transplant donor.

The J gene is TRBJ2-5, the V gene TRBV9, with 9 bases that match TRBD1. Germline V gives CDR1 SGDLS, CDR2 YYNGEE. With 0 bases clipped from V and 4 bases from J, the junction kept 4 bases outside the gene matches. The CDR3 loop spans 15 amino acids. The CDR3 region has the DNA TGTGCCAGCAGCGTAGAGGGACAGGGTGGAGAGACCCAGTACTTC. Translated: CASSVEGQGGETQYF.

Many counts were recorded for this clonotype. CDR3 sequence: CASSQTGLAVLNEQFF. The CDR3 bases are TGCGCCAGCAGCCAAACGGGACTAGCGGTCCTCAATGAGCAGTTCTTC. The chain has TRBV4-1 and TRBJ2-1; 11 bases line up with TRBD2. The trim removed 2 bases at V and 6 bases at J, leaving 6 bases unmatched. The CDR3 is 16 residues long. Germline lookup yields CDR1 MGHRA and CDR2 YSYEKL.

This clonotype was found many times. This chain uses TRBV3-1 with TRBJ1-5, with no clear D. Trimming left V 4 bases short and J 7 bases short, with 8 bases between. This CDR3 contains 12 residues. Germline V lookup: CDR1 LGHDT, CDR2 YNNKEL (reference sequence). CDR3 residues: CASSPPHQPQHF. CDR3 sequence (DNA): TGTGCCAGCAGCCCCCCCCACCAGCCCCAGCATTTT. Full variable domain (outside the CDR3, taken from reference TRBV3-1 and TRBJ1-5): DTAVSQTPKYLVTQMGNDKSIKCEQNLGHDTMYWYKQDSKKFLKIMFSYNNKELIINETVPNRFSPKSPDKAHLNLHINSLELGDSAVYFCASSPPHQPQHFGDGTRLSIL.

The J gene is TRBJ2-5, the V gene TRBV5-6; D remains unclear. There are 13 residues in the CDR3. Trimming shortened V by 5 bases and J by 0 bases, and 8 bases separated the two germline ends. Germline V lookup: CDR1 SGHDT, CDR2 YYEEEE. The DNA for the CDR3 is TGTGCCAGCAGACCCGACAACCAAGAGACCCAGTACTTC. Translated: CASRPDNQETQYF. Variable domain in full (rest from reference TRBV5-6 and TRBJ2-5): DAGVTQSPTHLIKTRGQQVTLRCSPKSGHDTVSWYQQALGQGPQFIFQYYEEEERQRGNFPDRFSGHQFPNYSSELNVNALLLGDSALYLCASRPDNQETQYFGPGTRLLVL.

The chain couples TRBV30 to TRBJ2-1; perhaps TRBD2 as D (5 bases). The CDR3 spans 12 residues. Between the trimmed V and J ends, which lost 3 bases and 7 bases, there was a span of 10 bases. CDR1 is GTSNPN, CDR2 SVGIG, per germline (reference sequence). This chain's CDR3 is CAWSGLSNEQFF. In DNA form, the CDR3 reads TGTGCCTGGAGCGGACTCAGTAATGAGCAGTTCTTC.

This clonotype was picked up many times. The genes are TRBV10-3 and TRBJ2-1; D assignment may be TRBD1 or TRBD2 (5 bases each). This CDR3 region has 14 residues. V was trimmed by 3 bases and J by 10 bases, leaving 16 bases between them. Germline-derived CDR1 and CDR2 are ENHRY and SYGVKD. The CDR3 DNA reads as TGTGCCATCAGTGACCGGGAAAGGGGAGTCGAGCAGTTCTTC. It translates to CAISDRERGVEQFF.

The J gene is TRBJ1-1, the V gene TRBV30; tentative D call: TRBD1 (6 bases). The germline gives CDR1 GTSNPN, CDR2 SVGIG (reference sequence). The CDR3 length is 13 residues. Trimming removed 3 bases at V and 1 base at J, with 9 bases between. The chain's CDR3 is CAWRRTANTEAFF. CDR3 nucleotide sequence: TGTGCCTGGAGGAGGACAGCGAACACTGAAGCTTTCTTT.

In this sample, this clonotype turned up a few times. This chain links TRBV4-2 with TRBJ2-7; TRBD2 aligns across 8 bases. Trimming cost V 0 bases and J 0 bases; bases outside gene matches: 10. From germline, CDR1 is LGHNA and CDR2 YNFKEQ. This CDR3 is 18 amino acids long. The DNA of the CDR3 is TGTGCCAGCAGCCAAGAAAGCTCCAGCGGGAGCTTCTCCTACGAGCAGTACTTC. Protein sequence: CASSQESSSGSFSYEQYF.

The table lists this clonotype with many counts. The J gene is TRBJ2-1, the V gene TRBV27; 7 bases map to TRBD2. Germline CDR1 and CDR2: MNHEY and SMNVEV (reference sequence). The CDR3 totals 16 residues. The V and J ends lost 3 bases and 5 bases, in that order; junction bases with no gene match: 10. The CDR3 DNA reads TGTGCCAGCAGTTTCCTATCGACTAGCCTTGACAATGAGCAGTTCTTC. The encoded protein is CASSFLSTSLDNEQFF.

The chain employs TRBV21-1 and TRBJ1-1. TRBV21-1 is deemed a pseudogene. The length of the CDR3 is 12 residues. The CDR3 nucleotides are TGTGCCACCCCAGGAACGAGAACTGAAGCTTTCTTT. Translation gives CATPGTRTEAFF.

This sequence joins TRBV5-1 and TRBJ1-1; D possibly corresponds to TRBD1 (5 bases). Germline CDR1 SGHRS, CDR2 YFSETQ. The length of the CDR3 is 16 residues. V lost 5 bases and J 0 bases, leaving 17 bases between the germline ends. The DNA for the CDR3 is TGCGCCAGCAGGATCTCCAGGCAGGGCATGAACACTGAAGCTTTCTTT. Amino acids: CASRISRQGMNTEAFF.

The chain links TRBV3-1 to TRBJ1-5; D remains ambiguous. CDR3 size: 15 residues. Trimming shortened V by 6 bases and J by 3 bases, and 15 bases separated the two germline ends. The germline V gene encodes CDR1 LGHDT and CDR2 YNNKEL (reference sequence). CDR3 in amino acids: CASRSDACYNQPQHF. The CDR3 DNA follows: TGTGCCAGCAGATCGGACGCCTGTTACAATCAGCCCCAGCATTTT.

This clonotype was seen many times. V usage is TRBV20-1 and J usage is TRBJ2-3, with 8 bases identical to TRBD2. Germline V gene sequence: CDR1 DFQATT, CDR2 SNEGSKA (reference sequence). The CDR3 runs 15 residues. With 3 bases clipped from V and 1 base from J, the junction kept 6 bases outside the gene matches. The CDR3 sequence is CSASPAGGGTDTQYF. The CDR3 DNA is TGCAGTGCTAGCCCGGCGGGGGGAGGCACAGATACGCAGTATTTT.

This clonotype was observed at least ten times. This chain joins TRBV7-2 and TRBJ1-2; no definite D call. CDR1 SGHTA and CDR2 FQGNSA come from the germline V gene. The CDR3 is 12 amino acids. The V end was cut by 2 bases, the J end by 6 bases, with 7 bases between. CDR3 amino acids: CASSLRGDGYTF. CDR3 DNA: TGTGCCAGCAGCTTACGGGGAGATGGCTACACCTTC.

In its sample, this clonotype was seen a few times. The rearrangement links TRBV5-1 to TRBJ2-2; 8 nucleotides match TRBD2. The germline gives CDR1 SGHRS, CDR2 YFSETQ. J was trimmed by 3 bases and V by 0 bases; bases with no gene match: 4. The CDR3 is 16 residues long. CDR3: CASSLGGTRDTGELFF. CDR3 nucleotides: TGCGCCAGCAGCTTGGGCGGGACTAGAGACACCGGGGAGCTGTTTTTT.

The rearrangement links TRBV6-6 to TRBJ1-6; no definite D call. V lost 7 bases and J lost 5, with 9 bases in between. The CDR3 length is 13 residues. Per the germline V gene, CDR1 is MNHNY and CDR2 is SVGAGI (reference sequence). This chain's CDR3 is CASTTNHNSPLHF. The CDR3 DNA reads TGTGCCAGCACCACGAATCATAATTCACCCCTCCACTTT.

The V call is TRBV6-5, the J call TRBJ2-1; the match to TRBD2 covers 8 bases. Trimming took 2 bases from V and 6 from J; bases not matched to a gene: 6. Germline assignment: CDR1 MNHEY and CDR2 SVGAGI. The CDR3 totals 15 residues. In DNA form, the CDR3 reads TGTGCCAGCAGTTACCCAGCGGGAGTAGGCAATGAGCAGTTCTTC. Translated: CASSYPAGVGNEQFF.

This clonotype has only a few counts. The V and J genes are TRBV6-6 and TRBJ2-1, with no clear D. The CDR3 covers 12 residues. V was clipped by 6 bases and J by 4 bases, with 7 bases between them. Germline CDR1 reads MNHNY; CDR2 reads SVGAGI (reference sequence). In DNA form, the CDR3 reads TGTGCCAGCAGCCGGTATTACAATGAGCAGTTCTTC. Amino acid sequence: CASSRYYNEQFF.

This chain links TRBV9 with TRBJ2-3; D remains ambiguous. This CDR3 contains 12 residues. V gave up 0 bases and J gave up 5 bases, with 4 bases separating them. The germline V gene has CDR1 SGDLS and CDR2 YYNGEE. CDR3 sequence reads: CASSVGVDTQYF. In DNA, the CDR3 is TGTGCCAGCAGCGTAGGAGTAGATACGCAGTATTTT. The variable domain in full, with the rest retrieved from reference TRBV9 and TRBJ2-3, is DSGVTQTPKHLITATGQRVTLRCSPRSGDLSVYWYQQSLDQGLQFLIQYYNGEERAKGNILERFSAQQFPDLHSELNLSSLELGDSALYFCASSVGVDTQYFGPGTRLTVL.

This sequence joins TRBV6-5 and TRBJ1-2; D might be TRBD1 (6 bases). The CDR3 loop spans 15 amino acids. CDR1 MNHEY and CDR2 SVGAGI come from the germline V gene. The V gene lost 2 bases and the J gene lost 6 bases, with 16 bases spanning the gap. In DNA form, the CDR3 reads TGTGCCAGCAGTTACCTGGAGGGAGGGGGAAATGGCTACACCTTC. Translating gives CASSYLEGGGNGYTF.

The V call is TRBV20-1, the J call TRBJ2-3, with 9 bases fitting TRBD2. This CDR3 region has 15 residues. Germline assignment: CDR1 DFQATT and CDR2 SNEGSKA (reference sequence). Germline trimming cut 3 bases from V and 4 bases from J; bases unmatched to any gene: 8. In DNA form, the CDR3 reads TGCAGTGCTAGCTGGCTAGCGGGGAAGGCAGATACGCAGTATTTT. It translates to CSASWLAGKADTQYF.

The V gene is TRBV18, the J gene TRBJ1-1; 7 bases are shared with TRBD1. The CDR3 sequence is 12 residues long. V was pared by 2 bases and J by 6 bases, with 0 bases of the junction left unmatched. Germline CDR1 reads KGHSH; CDR2 reads LQKENI. CDR3 DNA: TGTGCCAGCTCACCAGGGACAGCTGAAGCTTTCTTT. Protein sequence: CASSPGTAEAFF.

This rearrangement joins TRBV9 to TRBJ2-1, with TRBD2 matching 15 bases. Looked up from germline, CDR1 is SGDLS and CDR2 is YYNGEE. This CDR3 has 20 residues. Germline trimming cut 4 bases from V and 4 bases from J; bases unmatched to any gene: 15. CDR3 sequence: CASSPRAGLAGGPLYNEQFF. CDR3 nucleotide sequence: TGTGCCAGCAGCCCTCGGGCAGGACTAGCGGGAGGGCCTTTGTACAATGAGCAGTTCTTC.

The rearrangement uses TRBV25-1 and TRBJ2-2; TRBD2 is a possible D gene (5 bases). Germline lookup yields CDR1 MGHDK and CDR2 SYGVNS. This CDR3 comprises 14 residues. The V end lost 6 bases, the J end lost 1 base, and 9 bases lay between the germline ends. The chain's CDR3 is CASRYGMNTGELFF. For the CDR3, the DNA is TGTGCCAGCAGATACGGGATGAACACCGGGGAGCTGTTTTTT.

This chain links TRBV20-1 with TRBJ1-1; D unresolved. The V gene lost 3 bases and the J gene lost 8 bases, with 4 bases spanning the gap. Germline assignment: CDR1 DFQATT and CDR2 SNEGSKA (reference sequence). The CDR3 runs 9 residues. CDR3: CSARGEAFF. The CDR3 region has the DNA TGCAGTGCTAGGGGGGAAGCTTTCTTT.

This chain connects TRBV20-1 to TRBJ2-3; D possibly matches TRBD1 or TRBD2 (6 bases each). The CDR3 contains 14 residues. The V end was cut by 4 bases, the J end by 5 bases, with 16 bases between. CDR1 is DFQATT and CDR2 is SNEGSKA in the germline V gene (reference sequence). The CDR3 protein is CSAIWSGGRDTQYF. CDR3 DNA: TGCAGTGCTATTTGGAGTGGGGGGCGAGATACGCAGTATTTT.

The chain is built from TRBV5-5 and TRBJ1-6; D is uncertain. The CDR3 has 15 amino acids. V shed 1 base and J shed 8 bases, with 13 bases lying between them. Germline-derived CDR1 and CDR2 are SGHKS and YYEKEE (reference sequence). CDR3 amino acids: CASSLLELRDSPLHF. DNA for the CDR3: TGTGCCAGCAGCTTGTTAGAACTCCGGGATTCACCCCTCCACTTT.

Ten or more counts support this clonotype. The CDR3 sequence: CASTLSDYYEQYF. DNA of the CDR3: TGTGCCAGCACCCTCTCGGACTACTACGAGCAGTACTTC. This chain joins TRBV6-2 or TRBV6-3 and TRBJ2-7, with D possibly matching TRBD2 (6 bases). Trimming left V 7 bases short and J 3 bases short, with 13 bases between. Germline CDR1 MNHEY, CDR2 SVGEGT. The CDR3 runs 13 residues.

This clonotype was observed a few times. The rearrangement links TRBV18 to TRBJ1-3, with D maybe TRBD1 (6 bases). The germline V gene encodes CDR1 KGHSH and CDR2 LQKENI. The CDR3 length is 13 residues. Trimming stripped 5 bases from V and 2 bases from J, with 7 bases between. Here the CDR3 DNA reads TGTGCCAGCTCATCAGGGGCTGGAAACACCATATATTTT. Its translation: CASSSGAGNTIYF.

This clonotype was picked up one time. V usage is TRBV2 and J usage is TRBJ1-6; D is ambiguous. Germline-derived CDR1 and CDR2 are SNHLY and FYNNEI. The germline V and J ends were trimmed by 5 bases and 3 bases, with 14 bases remaining between them. There are 16 residues in the CDR3. CDR3 loop: CASSREATDYNSPLHF. DNA for the CDR3: TGTGCCAGCAGTAGAGAAGCGACGGACTATAATTCACCCCTCCACTTT.

This clonotype was seen repeatedly, ten times or more. V is TRBV4-2 and J is TRBJ1-3, with D unclear. In germline, CDR1 is LGHNA, CDR2 YNFKEQ. The CDR3 contains 17 residues. V lost 0 bases and J lost 0, with 12 bases in between. The CDR3: CASSQDPTVSSGNTIYF. The CDR3 DNA reads TGTGCCAGCAGCCAAGATCCTACCGTGAGCTCTGGAAACACCATATATTTT.

The chain employs TRBV7-9 and TRBJ2-7; D is undetermined. This CDR3 is 13 amino acids long. Germline CDR1 SEHNR, CDR2 FQNEAQ (reference sequence). Trimming removed 1 base from V and 6 bases from J, with 10 bases in between. The CDR3 DNA reads TGTGCCAGCAGCTTAGATGGCCCCCCCGAGCAGTACTTC. Encoded protein: CASSLDGPPEQYF.